The T cell receptor (beta chain) described here comes from a study of blood T cell repertoires in COVID-19. Trimming shortened V by 6 bases and J by 0 bases, and 6 bases separated the two germline ends. CDR3 length equals 13 residues. Looked up from germline, CDR1 is SNHLY and CDR2 is FYNNEI. The data were produced by immunoSEQ multiplex PCR, yet TCRdb's version contains in-frame clones alone and is incomplete. The sample shows 250,000 to 350,000 clones, 85% to 90% of them seen only once. Sequencing was performed on peripheral blood. The receptor was isolated from a woman in her forties or fifties with COVID-19, enrolled during active disease. The chain couples TRBV2 to TRBJ1-3; D uncertain. Here the CDR3 reads CASSTVSGNTIYF. The CDR3 region has the DNA TGTGCCAGCAGCACAGTCTCTGGAAACACCATATATTTT.